Each of the 26 T cell receptor beta chains below was sequenced from the same sample in a study of glioma-infiltrating T cells after dendritic cell vaccination. The data were produced by immunoSEQ multiplex PCR, yet TCRdb's version contains in-frame clones alone and is incomplete. The data contain 100,000 or so clones, around 87% of them singletons. As to time point: after dendritic cell vaccination, including at tumor progression/relapse. The sequencing used blood, collected after dendritic cell vaccination. These receptors all come from a human donor with glioblastoma.

This chain's CDR3 is CSVRTSGSYEQYF. The CDR3 DNA follows: TGCAGCGTTCGTACTAGCGGATCCTACGAGCAGTACTTC. The chain is built from TRBV29-1 and TRBJ2-7; TRBD2 matches at 8 bases. Trimming took 5 bases from V and 1 from J; bases not matched to a gene: 4. The CDR3 runs to 13 residues. The germline CDR1 and CDR2 sequences are SQVTM and ANQGSEA.

The chain is built from TRBV30 and TRBJ1-3; 7 bases match TRBD1. Germline CDR1 GTSNPN, CDR2 SVGIG (reference sequence). The junction had 11 bases not matched to a gene; V was cut back by 4 bases and J by 5 bases. This CDR3 is 15 amino acids long. The CDR3 loop is CAWKMDRTFRNTIYF. The DNA for the CDR3 is TGTGCCTGGAAAATGGACAGGACCTTCCGAAACACCATATATTTT. The entire variable domain, with the rest obtained from reference TRBV30 and TRBJ1-3, is as follows: SQTIHQWPATLVQPVGSPLSLECTVEGTSNPNLYWYRQAAGRGLQLLFYSVGIGQISSEVPQNLSASRPQDRQFILSSKKLLLSDSGFYLCAWKMDRTFRNTIYFGEGSWLTVV.

The rearrangement links TRBV6-5 to TRBJ1-5; 8 nucleotides agree with TRBD1. The CDR3 totals 14 residues. Germline trimming cut 5 bases from V and 5 bases from J; bases unmatched to any gene: 5. Germline V gene sequence: CDR1 MNHEY, CDR2 SVGAGI. The CDR3 nucleotides read TGTGCCAGCAGTCTCGGACAGGGCGATCAGCCCCAGCATTTT. This sequence encodes CASSLGQGDQPQHF.

This clone was counted a single time. This rearrangement joins TRBV9 to TRBJ1-1; D is unresolved. Germline CDR1 and CDR2: SGDLS and YYNGEE. This CDR3 is built from 13 residues. V lost 4 bases to trimming and J lost 6 bases, with 13 bases between them. In DNA, the CDR3 is TGTGCCAGCAGCACATTGCCGGGTGCTGAAGCTTTCTTT. It translates to CASSTLPGAEAFF.

The chain has TRBV15 and TRBJ1-1; TRBD1 is a possible D gene (5 bases). The CDR3 extends over 13 amino acids. Germline loops: CDR1 LNHNV, CDR2 YYDKDF (reference sequence). V was cut by 0 bases and J by 7 bases, with 9 bases left in between. The CDR3 sequence is CATSREQAHEAFF. CDR3 nucleotides: TGTGCCACCAGCAGAGAACAGGCCCATGAAGCTTTCTTT.

This clone was observed once. The J gene is TRBJ2-2, the V gene TRBV7-3, with D perhaps matching TRBD2 (5 bases). The CDR3 runs 14 residues. Germline lookup yields CDR1 SGHTA and CDR2 FQGTGA. The V end lost 5 bases, the J end lost 4 bases, and 11 bases lay between the germline ends. DNA for the CDR3: TGTGCCAGCAGCCAAACTAGGGCCACCGGGGAGCTGTTTTTT. The encoded protein is CASSQTRATGELFF.

The chain is built from TRBV19 and TRBJ2-3; TRBD2 agrees at 8 bases. Trimming at V came to 9 bases and at J to 4 bases, leaving 9 bases not matched to a gene. The CDR3 spans 14 residues. CDR1 and CDR2 from the germline V gene are LNHDA and SQIVND (reference sequence). CDR3 sequence: CASHERGLADTQYF. DNA for the CDR3: TGTGCCAGCCACGAGCGGGGGCTCGCAGATACGCAGTATTTT. Full variable domain (outside the CDR3, taken from reference TRBV19 and TRBJ2-3): DGGITQSPKYLFRKEGQNVTLSCEQNLNHDAMYWYRQDPGQGLRLIYYSQIVNDFQKGDIAEGYSVSREKKESFPLTVTSAQKNPTAFYLCASHERGLADTQYFGPGTRLTVL.

The chain is built from TRBV5-1 and TRBJ2-7; tentatively, D is TRBD1 (6 bases). V gave up 3 bases and J gave up 2 bases, with 12 bases separating them. The CDR3 covers 14 residues. Germline V gene data show CDR1 as SGHRS and CDR2 as YFSETQ. The CDR3 loop reads CASSSRGTTYEQYF. CDR3 nucleotide sequence: TGCGCCAGCAGCTCTAGGGGGACGACCTACGAGCAGTACTTC.

The V call is TRBV27, the J call TRBJ2-3; D unresolved. The ends were cut back, 5 bases at V and 1 base at J, with 13 bases in the middle. This CDR3 comprises 15 residues. In germline, CDR1 is MNHEY, CDR2 SMNVEV (reference sequence). The CDR3 loop is CASSGGAIGTDTQYF. The CDR3, as DNA: TGTGCCAGCAGTGGCGGAGCAATTGGCACAGATACGCAGTATTTT.

This chain joins TRBV6-5 and TRBJ1-1; perhaps TRBD1 as D (5 bases). Trimming took 2 bases from V and 2 from J, leaving 15 bases between them. The CDR3 sequence is 16 residues long. CDR1 is MNHEY, CDR2 SVGAGI, per germline. The CDR3 DNA follows: TGTGCCAGCAGTTACGGGGCCTTTCAGAGAAACACTGAAGCTTTCTTT. Protein product: CASSYGAFQRNTEAFF.

V usage is TRBV6-1 and J usage is TRBJ1-2; 7 bases are a match to TRBD1. The junction had 3 bases not matched to a gene; V was cut back by 4 bases and J by 4 bases. CDR1 and CDR2 from the germline V gene are MNHNS and SASEGT. This CDR3 is built from 13 residues. The CDR3 region has the DNA TGTGCCAGCAGTGTCGGGACAGCCTATGGCTACACCTTC. Its protein product is CASSVGTAYGYTF.

This rearrangement joins TRBV5-1 to TRBJ2-5, with 15 bases that match TRBD2. V gave up 4 bases and J gave up 5 bases; unmatched junction bases: 3. CDR3 length: 15 amino acids. Germline V gene data show CDR1 as SGHRS and CDR2 as YFSETQ. The CDR3 loop is CASSDGTSGGETQYF. The CDR3, as DNA: TGCGCCAGCAGCGATGGGACTAGCGGGGGGGAGACCCAGTACTTC.

This chain uses TRBV7-9 with TRBJ2-7, with 7 positions matching TRBD1. Per germline, CDR1 SEHNR and CDR2 FQNEAQ (reference sequence). V dropped 7 bases and J dropped 4; count of bases not matched to a gene: 10. This CDR3 region has 14 residues. As DNA, the CDR3 is TGTGCCAGCAACCCGACAGGGCCCGCGTACGAGCAGTACTTC. It codes for CASNPTGPAYEQYF.

This clone was seen only once. The V and J genes are TRBV5-1 and TRBJ2-5; 7 nucleotides align to TRBD2. After removal of 4 bases from V and 2 bases from J, the junction contained 2 bases not matched to a gene. CDR1 is SGHRS and CDR2 is YFSETQ in the germline V gene. CDR3 length equals 13 residues. The CDR3 region has the DNA TGCGCCAGCAGCACGGGACTACAAGAGACCCAGTACTTC. As protein: CASSTGLQETQYF.

This rearrangement joins TRBV11-3 to TRBJ1-1, with TRBD1 identical over 7 bases. V dropped 6 bases and J dropped 0; count of bases not matched to a gene: 4. CDR3 size: 14 residues. Germline CDR1 SGHNT, CDR2 YENEEA. The CDR3 spells CASSRGTVNTEAFF. The CDR3 nucleotides read TGTGCCAGCAGTCGAGGGACAGTGAACACTGAAGCTTTCTTT.

The chain uses TRBV5-4 and TRBJ2-7; 8 positions match TRBD1. Trimming cost V 0 bases and J 0 bases; bases outside gene matches: 8. This CDR3 has 17 residues. CDR1 and CDR2 (germline): SGHNT, YYREEE (reference sequence). CDR3 coding DNA: TGTGCCAGCAGCTTGGGGGGACAGGCGTCCCCCTCCTACGAGCAGTACTTC. Protein sequence: CASSLGGQASPSYEQYF.

This clone was counted a single time. V is TRBV5-1 and J is TRBJ1-1, with TRBD1 identical over 7 bases. The germline V gene has CDR1 SGHRS and CDR2 YFSETQ. V lost 6 bases, J lost 9 bases, and 11 bases stayed unmatched. The CDR3 sequence is 13 residues long. CDR3 DNA sequence: TGCGCCAGCAAATCCCCCGGGACAGAAAAAGCTTTCTTT. Its protein is CASKSPGTEKAFF. The full variable domain, completed using reference TRBV5-1 and TRBJ1-1, is KAGVTQTPRYLIKTRGQQVTLSCSPISGHRSVSWYQQTPGQGLQFLFEYFSETQRNKGNFPGRFSGRQFSNSRSEMNVSTLELGDSALYLCASKSPGTEKAFFGQGTRLTVV.

V and J are TRBV7-9 and TRBJ2-7; 7 nucleotides match TRBD1. CDR3 length equals 15 residues. Per germline, CDR1 SEHNR and CDR2 FQNEAQ (reference sequence). V was clipped by 8 bases and J by 5 bases; unmatched bases: 15. In DNA form, the CDR3 reads TGTGCCAGCGGAGCCCAGGACAGGATAAGCCACGAGCAGTACTTC. Translating it yields CASGAQDRISHEQYF.

In the case of this clone: Other DNA sequences of this sample code for an identical CDR3. The chain couples TRBV29-1 to TRBJ2-5; TRBD1 might be the D (6 bases). This CDR3 has 13 amino acids. The V gene lost 7 bases and the J gene lost 1 base, with 13 bases spanning the gap. Germline V CDR1 and CDR2: SQVTM, ANQGSEA. CDR3 sequence: CSAIQGAQETQYF. In DNA, the CDR3 is TGCAGCGCCATACAGGGCGCCCAAGAGACCCAGTACTTC.

This sequence joins TRBV4-2 and TRBJ2-1; 9 bases fit TRBD2. Trimming removed 3 bases from V and 5 bases from J; junction bases left unmatched: 11. This CDR3 comprises 17 residues. Germline V gene sequence: CDR1 LGHNA, CDR2 YNFKEQ. The CDR3 bases are TGTGCCAGCAGCCAGGGTTTTGGCGGGAGGGTTGACAATGAGCAGTTCTTC. It encodes CASSQGFGGRVDNEQFF.

The chain links TRBV30 to TRBJ2-4; D is perhaps TRBD2 (5 bases). The V gene's germline CDR1 is GTSNPN and CDR2 SVGIG (reference sequence). V lost 3 bases and J 0 bases, leaving 9 bases between the germline ends. CDR3 length: 14 amino acids. The CDR3 region is CAWSRGLAKNIQYF. The CDR3 region has the DNA TGTGCCTGGAGCAGAGGACTAGCCAAAAACATTCAGTACTTC.

The rearrangement joins TRBV30 to TRBJ1-4, with 7 bases identical to TRBD1. Germline CDR1 and CDR2: GTSNPN and SVGIG (reference sequence). The CDR3 totals 14 residues. V shed 1 base and J 5 bases; nucleotides not matched to a gene: 4. The CDR3 nucleotides read TGTGCCTGGAGTGGACAGGGAATAAATGAAAAACTGTTTTTT. Protein: CAWSGQGINEKLFF.

This rearrangement joins TRBV5-1 to TRBJ2-3; TRBD1 is a possible D gene (6 bases). Germline CDR1 and CDR2: SGHRS and YFSETQ. V was pared by 3 bases and J by 3 bases, with 17 bases between. The CDR3 runs to 16 residues. CDR3 residues: CASSYRDTGRTDTQYF. In DNA, the CDR3 is TGCGCCAGCAGCTACCGGGACACCGGACGTACAGATACGCAGTATTTT.

The count of this clone is one. The chain links TRBV5-1 to TRBJ2-5; 9 bases align to TRBD1. The CDR3 contains 18 residues. J was trimmed by 2 bases and V by 0 bases; bases with no gene match: 11. Germline V lookup: CDR1 SGHRS, CDR2 YFSETQ. The CDR3 nucleotides are TGCGCCAGCAGCTTGGGGGAAACGACAGGGGGGCATCAAGAGACCCAGTACTTC. Amino acids: CASSLGETTGGHQETQYF.

J is TRBJ2-1 and V is TRBV2; 11 bases agree with TRBD2. Trimming removed 6 bases from V and 4 bases from J; junction bases left unmatched: 2. Germline values: CDR1 SNHLY, CDR2 FYNNEI. The CDR3 spans 14 residues. This chain's CDR3 is CASRLAGVYNEQFF. The DNA of the CDR3 is TGTGCCAGCAGACTAGCGGGAGTTTACAATGAGCAGTTCTTC. Full variable domain (missing parts from reference TRBV2 and TRBJ2-1): EPEVTQTPSHQVTQMGQEVILRCVPISNHLYFYWYRQILGQKVEFLVSFYNNEISEKSEIFDDQFSVERPDGSNFTLKIRSTKLEDSAMYFCASRLAGVYNEQFFGPGTRLTVL.

This rearrangement joins TRBV30 to TRBJ1-3; D is perhaps TRBD1 (5 bases). CDR3 length: 15 amino acids. Germline CDR1 is GTSNPN and CDR2 is SVGIG (reference sequence). Trimming shortened V by 0 bases and J by 0 bases, and 9 bases separated the two germline ends. CDR3 protein: CAWSVRRGSGNTIYF. CDR3 coding DNA: TGTGCCTGGAGTGTACGGAGGGGCTCTGGAAACACCATATATTTT.